This TCR beta chain was recorded in a study of blood T cell repertoires in COVID-19 (TCRdb year 2020). With respect to the entire study: Samples from collaborators originated in the United States, Italy and Spain and spanned both the acute and convalescent phases of COVID-19. The prospective study material was composed of cDNA or gDNA derived from T cells, B-cell-depleted T cells, or PBMCs. The dataset comprised deeply sampled blood TCRbeta repertoires from subjects exposed to, actively infected with, or recovered from COVID-19. The repertoires were released in a freely available public database intended as a resource for research on the immune response to SARS-CoV-2. Samples came from the ongoing ImmuneRACE study (first 160 participants) plus 1,254 subjects from 6 global collaborators. The sample metadata nearly always contained a de-identified subject ID, COVID-19 status, age in years and sex. HLA class I and class II types, where available, came from metadata supplied by the sample provider rather than from assay-based typing.

A second Seattle source provided samples from volunteer blood donors who had recovered from COVID-19. Each collaborating institution followed its own protocols to collect whole blood in K2EDTA tubes. For TCRbeta analysis, collaborator samples were shipped as frozen whole blood, as isolated PBMCs, or as DNA extracted from either sample type. Overall study results and their limits: Clinical and demographic metadata were provided uncurated, with the amount varying by source and participant.

Turning to this clone: Its antigen is unknown. Base-call qualities are not available, and no considerably larger clone is one nucleotide away.

TCRbeta CDR3 regions were amplified from genomic DNA by means of the immunoSEQ Assay, a bias-controlled multiplex PCR. Concerning the study's data processing: The number of nucleated cells in each sample was estimated by amplification of reference gene primers within the assay. Sequence reads were collapsed and filtered to measure the absolute abundance of every unique TCRbeta CDR3 rearrangement. For each sample, productive Simpson clonality was calculated as the square root of Simpson's diversity index over productive rearrangements. TCRdb's version of the immuneACCESS table is confined to in-frame rearrangements and falls short of the full clone set. An unresolved V gene accounts for under half of the shortfall where checked; the remainder is of unknown origin. Clonal size and the V and J genes are those of that table, whereas D and trimming came from the DNA. In this sample the table shows roughly 150,000 clones, around 86% of which occur a single time. The top ten clones comprise roughly 13% of the sample.

The CDR3 runs 15 amino acids, cysteine and phenylalanine included. CDR3 DNA only is kept here, 45 bases in frame from base 1. For CDR1 and CDR2, the germline V gene lists MNHEY and SVGAGI. Trimming removed 5 bases from V and 4 bases from J; the gene matches leave 7 bases unexplained. Sequencing was carried out using peripheral blood. The chain links TRBV6-5 with TRBJ1-3; 8 bases in the middle match TRBD1. This clonotype was sampled from a man between 65 and 85 years old who had recovered from COVID-19. CDR3 protein: CASSTDRAGGNTIYF. The DNA is TGTGCCAGCAGTACGGACAGGGCGGGGGGAAACACCATATATTTT.